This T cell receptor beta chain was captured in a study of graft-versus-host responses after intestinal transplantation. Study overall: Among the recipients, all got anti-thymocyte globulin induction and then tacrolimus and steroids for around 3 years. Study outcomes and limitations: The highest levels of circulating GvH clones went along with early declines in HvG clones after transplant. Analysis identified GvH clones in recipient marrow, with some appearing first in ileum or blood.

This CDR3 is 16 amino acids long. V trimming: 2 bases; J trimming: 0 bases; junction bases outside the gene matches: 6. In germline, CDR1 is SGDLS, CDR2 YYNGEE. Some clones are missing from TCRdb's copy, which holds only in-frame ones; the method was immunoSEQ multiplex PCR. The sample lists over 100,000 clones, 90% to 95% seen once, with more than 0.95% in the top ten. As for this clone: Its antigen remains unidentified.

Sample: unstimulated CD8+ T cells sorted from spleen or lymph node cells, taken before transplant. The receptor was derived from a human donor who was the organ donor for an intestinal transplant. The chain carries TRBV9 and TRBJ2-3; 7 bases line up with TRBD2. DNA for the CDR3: TGTGCCAGCAGCGTCATAGCGGGCTTAAGCACAGATACGCAGTATTTT. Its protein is CASSVIAGLSTDTQYF.